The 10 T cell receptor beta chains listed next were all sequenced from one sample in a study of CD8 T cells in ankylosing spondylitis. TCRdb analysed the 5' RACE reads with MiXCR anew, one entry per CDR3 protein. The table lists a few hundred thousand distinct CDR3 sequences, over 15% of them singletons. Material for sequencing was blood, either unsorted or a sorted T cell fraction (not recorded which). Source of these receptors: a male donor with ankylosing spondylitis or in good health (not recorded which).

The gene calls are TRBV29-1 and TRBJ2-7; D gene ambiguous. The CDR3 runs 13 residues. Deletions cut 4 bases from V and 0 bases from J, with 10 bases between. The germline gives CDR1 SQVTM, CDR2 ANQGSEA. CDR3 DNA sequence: TGCAGCGTTGGATACAGTGCCTCCTACGAGCAGTACTTC. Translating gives CSVGYSASYEQYF.

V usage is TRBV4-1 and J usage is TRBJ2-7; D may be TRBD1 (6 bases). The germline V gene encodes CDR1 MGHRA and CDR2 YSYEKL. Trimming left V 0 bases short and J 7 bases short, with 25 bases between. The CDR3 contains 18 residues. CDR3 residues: CASSQDSPFGTKRGEQYF. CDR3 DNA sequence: TGCGCCAGCAGCCAAGATTCTCCCTTCGGAACCAAAAGGGGGGAGCAGTACTTC.

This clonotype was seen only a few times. The CDR3 nucleotides read TGTGCCAGCAGCCTCGCCCCGGGGAATGAGCAGTTCTTC. This sequence encodes CASSLAPGNEQFF. The rearrangement uses TRBV12-3 or TRBV12-4 and TRBJ2-1; the D gene is possibly TRBD2 (5 bases). This CDR3 is 13 amino acids long. V was clipped by 6 bases and J by 7 bases, with 13 bases between them.

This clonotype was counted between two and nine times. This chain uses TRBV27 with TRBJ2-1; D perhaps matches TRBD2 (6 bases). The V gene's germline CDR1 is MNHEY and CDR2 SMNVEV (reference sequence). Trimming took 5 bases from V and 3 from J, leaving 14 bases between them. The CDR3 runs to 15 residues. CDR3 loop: CASSPWGERYNEQFF. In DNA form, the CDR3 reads TGTGCCAGCAGTCCCTGGGGGGAGCGCTACAATGAGCAGTTCTTC.

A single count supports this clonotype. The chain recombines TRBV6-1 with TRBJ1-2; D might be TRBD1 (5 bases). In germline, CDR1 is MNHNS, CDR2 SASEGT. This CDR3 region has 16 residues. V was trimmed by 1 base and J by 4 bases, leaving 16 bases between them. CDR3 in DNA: TGTGCCAGCAGTGAAGTGGTGGGGCCGGGGGGCTATGGCTACACCTTC. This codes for CASSEVVGPGGYGYTF.

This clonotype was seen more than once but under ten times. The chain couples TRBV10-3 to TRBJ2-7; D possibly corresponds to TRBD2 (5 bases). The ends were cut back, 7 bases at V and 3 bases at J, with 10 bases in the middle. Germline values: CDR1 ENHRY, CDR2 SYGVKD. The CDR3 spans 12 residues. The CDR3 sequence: CAIKDSVYEQYF. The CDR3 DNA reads TGTGCCATCAAAGATAGCGTCTACGAGCAGTACTTC.

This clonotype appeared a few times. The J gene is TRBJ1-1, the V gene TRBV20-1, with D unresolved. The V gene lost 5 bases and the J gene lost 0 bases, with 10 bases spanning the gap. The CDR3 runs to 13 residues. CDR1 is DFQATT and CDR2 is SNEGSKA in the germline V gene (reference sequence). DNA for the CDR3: TGCAGTGCTTCGGACGGGGTGAACACTGAAGCTTTCTTT. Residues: CSASDGVNTEAFF.

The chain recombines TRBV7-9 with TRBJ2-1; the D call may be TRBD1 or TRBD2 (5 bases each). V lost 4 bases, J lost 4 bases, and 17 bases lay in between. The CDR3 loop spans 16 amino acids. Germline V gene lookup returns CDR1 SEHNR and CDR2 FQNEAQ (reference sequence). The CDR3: CASSSPLGVSYNEQFF. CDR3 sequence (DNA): TGTGCCAGCAGCTCCCCACTGGGGGTGAGTTACAATGAGCAGTTCTTC.

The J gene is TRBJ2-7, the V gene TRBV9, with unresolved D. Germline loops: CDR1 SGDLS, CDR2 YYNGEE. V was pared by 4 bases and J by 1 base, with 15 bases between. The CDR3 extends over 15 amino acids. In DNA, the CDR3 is TGTGCCAGCAGCCCCTCCTGGGAAGAGTCCTACGAGCAGTACTTC. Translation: CASSPSWEESYEQYF. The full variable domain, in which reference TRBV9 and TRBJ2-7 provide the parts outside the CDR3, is DSGVTQTPKHLITATGQRVTLRCSPRSGDLSVYWYQQSLDQGLQFLIQYYNGEERAKGNILERFSAQQFPDLHSELNLSSLELGDSALYFCASSPSWEESYEQYFGPGTRLTVT.

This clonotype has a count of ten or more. CDR3 amino acids: CASSPALTSGSIGELFF. CDR3 bases: TGTGCCAGCAGCCCTGCCTTGACTAGCGGGTCGATCGGGGAGCTGTTTTTT. The chain carries TRBV12-3 or TRBV12-4 and TRBJ2-2, with 10 bases identical to TRBD2. CDR3 length equals 17 residues. J lost 7 bases, V lost 6 bases, and 14 bases had no gene match.